This TCR beta chain is from a study of molecular identifiers for immune sequencing clone quantification. Whole-study context: Sequencing covered four of five parts into which replicate RNA from around 20,000 or 100,000 naive CD8 cells was split.

Based on a CD8+CD4-CCR7+CD45RA+ profile, naive CD8 T cells were sorted. Turning to this clonotype: This may be a read error: a much more frequent sequence differs by one nucleotide. Likely a read error: the CDR3 ends without its conserved phenylalanine or tryptophan.

TCRdb re-called the PCR reads through MiXCR, storing one row per CDR3 protein. Among hundreds of thousands of distinct CDR3 sequences listed, approximately 20% were seen once. The V segment lost 6 bases and the J segment 4 bases; nucleotides outside the gene matches: 3. Per germline, CDR1 MDHEN and CDR2 SYDVKM. The CDR3 loop spans 14 amino acids. The chain combines TRBV28 with TRBJ2-7; 13 bases line up with TRBD2. Input material: naive CD8+ T cells from blood, with Jurkat cell RNA spiked in. Specified subset: FACS-sorted CD8+CD4-CCR7+CD45RA+ naive T cells. This clonotype originated in a human donor in good health. Some libraries in this study had Jurkat cell RNA spiked in. The CDR3: CASSVTSGRYEQYS. CDR3 coding DNA: TGTGCCAGCAGCGTGACTAGCGGGAGGTACGAGCAGTACTCC.